Presented here are 7 T cell receptor beta chains from one specimen sequenced in a study of blood T cell repertoires in COVID-19. Some clones are missing from TCRdb's copy, which holds only in-frame ones; the method was immunoSEQ multiplex PCR. The data show 150,000 to 200,000 clones, nearly 85% seen once. The sequenced material came from peripheral blood. All receptors derive from a woman younger than 45 with acute or convalescent COVID-19.

The V gene is TRBV11-2, the J gene TRBJ2-3, with a weak D call TRBD2 (6 bases). CDR1 is SGHAT and CDR2 is FQNNGV in the germline V gene. The CDR3 contains 15 residues. The germline V and J ends were trimmed by 1 base and 2 bases, with 10 bases remaining between them. CDR3 in amino acids: CASSLGGGFTDTQYF. The CDR3 DNA is TGTGCCAGCAGCTTAGGTGGAGGGTTCACAGATACGCAGTATTTT.

The chain links TRBV28 to TRBJ2-2; no firm D call. The germline V and J ends were trimmed by 3 bases and 2 bases, with 4 bases remaining between them. Germline V CDR1 and CDR2: MDHEN, SYDVKM. This CDR3 has 13 amino acids. DNA for the CDR3: TGTGCCAGCAGTTTCCTAAACACCGGGGAGCTGTTTTTT. It codes for CASSFLNTGELFF.

The rearrangement uses TRBV7-8 and TRBJ2-2; no clear D. Trimming shortened V by 5 bases and J by 0 bases, and 10 bases separated the two germline ends. This CDR3 is 15 amino acids long. The germline V gene encodes CDR1 SGHVS and CDR2 FQNEAQ. The CDR3 here is CASSLAVTNTGELFF. The DNA for the CDR3 is TGTGCCAGCAGCCTTGCAGTTACGAACACCGGGGAGCTGTTTTTT. Based on the CDR3 plus reference TRBV7-8 and TRBJ2-2, the full variable domain is GAGVSQSPRYKVAKRGQDVALRCDPISGHVSLFWYQQALGQGPEFLTYFQNEAQLDKSGLPSDRFFAERPEGSVSTLKIQRTQQEDSAVYLCASSLAVTNTGELFFGEGSRLTVL.

The sample holds one count of this clone. The rearrangement uses TRBV5-5 and TRBJ2-7, with a tentative D call TRBD1 (5 bases). This CDR3 spans 13 amino acids. Looked up from germline, CDR1 is SGHKS and CDR2 is YYEKEE (reference sequence). Trimming left V 4 bases short and J 2 bases short, with 10 bases between. In nucleotides, the CDR3 is TGTGCCAGCAGCCCCGACAGACCCTACGAGCAGTACTTC. It is translated as CASSPDRPYEQYF.

The chain is built from TRBV27 and TRBJ1-6; 8 bases align to TRBD1. V lost 4 bases and J lost 10; bases outside the gene matches: 6. Germline CDR1 MNHEY, CDR2 SMNVEV (reference sequence). This CDR3 contains 14 residues. CDR3 sequence: CASSYSDRGSPLHF. DNA of the CDR3: TGTGCCAGCAGTTATTCTGACAGGGGATCACCCCTCCACTTT.

The V gene is TRBV20-1, the J gene TRBJ2-3, with TRBD2 identical over 9 bases. Trimming cost V 3 bases and J 9 bases; bases outside gene matches: 10. Germline CDR1 and CDR2: DFQATT and SNEGSKA (reference sequence). This CDR3 has 14 amino acids. The CDR3 DNA is TGCAGTGCTAGTCGGCGGGGGGGCTTTCCCACGCAGTATTTT. Translating gives CSASRRGGFPTQYF.

The chain joins TRBV12-5 to TRBJ2-3; D possibly corresponds to TRBD2 (5 bases). Trimming shortened V by 5 bases and J by 14 bases, and 20 bases separated the two germline ends. The CDR3 loop spans 13 amino acids. Germline CDR1 LGHNT, CDR2 FRNRAP. The chain's CDR3 is CASGPDLRQTLYF. The CDR3 nucleotides are TGTGCTAGTGGTCCGGACTTACGGCAGACACTGTATTTT.